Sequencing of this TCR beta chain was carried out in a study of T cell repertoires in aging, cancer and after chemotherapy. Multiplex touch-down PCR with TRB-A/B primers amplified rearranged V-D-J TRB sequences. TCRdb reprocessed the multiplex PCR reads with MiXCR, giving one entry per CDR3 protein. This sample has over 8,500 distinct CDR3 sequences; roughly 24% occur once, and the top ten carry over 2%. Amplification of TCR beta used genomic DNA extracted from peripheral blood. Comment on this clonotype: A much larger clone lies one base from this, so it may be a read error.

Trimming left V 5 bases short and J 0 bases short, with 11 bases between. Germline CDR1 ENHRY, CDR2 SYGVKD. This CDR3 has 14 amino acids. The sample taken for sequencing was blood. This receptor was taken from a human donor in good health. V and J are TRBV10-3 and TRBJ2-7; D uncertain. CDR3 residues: CAISFGRNSYEQYF. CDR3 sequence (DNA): TGTGCCATCAGTTTCGGGCGGAACTCCTACGAGCAGTACTTC.